Listed here are 2 T cell receptor beta chains from one sample, sequenced in a study of beta chain features in type 1 diabetes. General study points: Shorter TCRB CDR3s, moderately but significantly so, marked every one of the four CD4+ subsets in Type 1 diabetes patients.

Of the isolated RNA, all was reverse transcribed, and so the sequenced material was expressed TCRB transcripts. Measured with immunoSEQ multiplex PCR; TCRdb has only the in-frame clones, and not every one. The sample consists of 200,000 to 250,000 clones, more than 15% of them appearing once. These receptors are not linked to any known antigen. Sample: naive CD4+ T cells from blood. These receptors all come from a young man with type 1 diabetes.

This clone was recorded a few times. The V call is TRBV5-1, the J call TRBJ2-3, with TRBD1 identical over 7 bases. With V trimmed by 0 bases and J by 4 bases, 8 bases remained unmatched. CDR1 SGHRS and CDR2 YFSETQ come from the germline V gene. CDR3 length: 16 residues. The CDR3 nucleotides are TGCGCCAGCAGCTTGGCCAGACAGGGTCCCGCAGATACGCAGTATTTT. Its protein product is CASSLARQGPADTQYF.

The chain joins TRBV20-1 to TRBJ2-3; D gene uncertain. The germline CDR1 and CDR2 sequences are DFQATT and SNEGSKA (reference sequence). This CDR3 has 10 amino acids. With 6 bases removed from V and 9 bases from J, the gap between germline ends came to 10 bases. The CDR3 nucleotides are TGCAGTGCCCTGCACGTAACGCAGTATTTT. It yields the protein CSALHVTQYF.